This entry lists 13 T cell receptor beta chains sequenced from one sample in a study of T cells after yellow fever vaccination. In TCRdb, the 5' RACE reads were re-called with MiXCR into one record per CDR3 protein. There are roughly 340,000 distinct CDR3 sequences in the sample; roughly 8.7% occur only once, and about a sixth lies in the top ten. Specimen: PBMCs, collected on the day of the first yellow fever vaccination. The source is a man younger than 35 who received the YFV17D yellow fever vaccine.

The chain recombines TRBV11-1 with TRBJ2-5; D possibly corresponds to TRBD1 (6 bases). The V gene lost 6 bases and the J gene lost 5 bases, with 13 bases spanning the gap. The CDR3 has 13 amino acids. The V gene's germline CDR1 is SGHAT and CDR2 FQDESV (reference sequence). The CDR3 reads CASSRQVGETQYF. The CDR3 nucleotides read TGTGCCAGCAGTCGACAGGTTGGGGAGACCCAGTACTTC.

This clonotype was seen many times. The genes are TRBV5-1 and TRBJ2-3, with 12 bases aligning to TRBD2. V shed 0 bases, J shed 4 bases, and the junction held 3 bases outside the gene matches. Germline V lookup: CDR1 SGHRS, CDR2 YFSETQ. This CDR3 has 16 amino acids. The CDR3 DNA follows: TGCGCCAGCAGCTTGGCTAGCGGGGGGGCACCAGATACGCAGTATTTT. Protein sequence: CASSLASGGAPDTQYF.

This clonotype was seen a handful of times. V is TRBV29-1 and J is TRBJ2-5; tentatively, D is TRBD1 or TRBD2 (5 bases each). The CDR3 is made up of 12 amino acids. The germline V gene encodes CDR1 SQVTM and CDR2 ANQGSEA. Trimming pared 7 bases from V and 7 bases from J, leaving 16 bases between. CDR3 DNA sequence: TGCAGCGGAGGAGAGGGGCAGGGGACCCAGTACTTC. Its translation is CSGGEGQGTQYF.

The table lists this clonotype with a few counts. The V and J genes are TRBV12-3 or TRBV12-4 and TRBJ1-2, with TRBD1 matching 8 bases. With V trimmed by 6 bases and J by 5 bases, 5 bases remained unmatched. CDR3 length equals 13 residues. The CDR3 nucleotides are TGTGCCAGCAGACGCGGACAGGGTTATGGCTACACCTTC. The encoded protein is CASRRGQGYGYTF.

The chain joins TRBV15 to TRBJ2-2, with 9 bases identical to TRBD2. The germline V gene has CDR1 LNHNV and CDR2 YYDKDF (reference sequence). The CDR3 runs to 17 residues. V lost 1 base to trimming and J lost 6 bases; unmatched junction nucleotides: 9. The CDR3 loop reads CATSRGSGRGGPGELFF. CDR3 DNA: TGTGCCACCAGCAGAGGCTCTGGGCGGGGGGGCCCCGGGGAGCTGTTTTTT.

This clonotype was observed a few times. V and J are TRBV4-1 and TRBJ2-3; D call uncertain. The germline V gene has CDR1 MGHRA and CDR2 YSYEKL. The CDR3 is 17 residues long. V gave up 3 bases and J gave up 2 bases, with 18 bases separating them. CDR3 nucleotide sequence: TGCGCCAGCAGCCACCGAGCCCGGACCGATCCCACAGATACGCAGTATTTT. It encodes CASSHRARTDPTDTQYF.

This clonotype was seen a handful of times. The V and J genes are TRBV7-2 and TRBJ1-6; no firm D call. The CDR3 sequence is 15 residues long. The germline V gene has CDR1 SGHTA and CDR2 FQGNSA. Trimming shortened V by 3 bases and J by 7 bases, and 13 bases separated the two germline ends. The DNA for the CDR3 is TGTGCCAGCAGCTTGGGCTCATCTCTCAATTCACCCCTCCACTTT. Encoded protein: CASSLGSSLNSPLHF.

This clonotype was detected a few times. CDR3 DNA: TGTGCCAGCAGCTCTTCTCTCATAGGGGACTATGGCTACACCTTC. Translating it yields CASSSSLIGDYGYTF. The J gene is TRBJ1-2, the V gene TRBV5-4; tentative D call: TRBD1 (5 bases). The germline V gene encodes CDR1 SGHNT and CDR2 YYREEE (reference sequence). The CDR3 has 15 amino acids. The V gene lost 3 bases and the J gene lost 3 bases, with 15 bases spanning the gap. The full variable domain, with the rest looked up from reference TRBV5-4 and TRBJ1-2, is ETGVTQSPTHLIKTRGQQVTLRCSSQSGHNTVSWYQQALGQGPQFIFQYYREEENGRGNFPPRFSGLQFPNYSSELNVNALELDDSALYLCASSSSLIGDYGYTFGSGTRLTVV.

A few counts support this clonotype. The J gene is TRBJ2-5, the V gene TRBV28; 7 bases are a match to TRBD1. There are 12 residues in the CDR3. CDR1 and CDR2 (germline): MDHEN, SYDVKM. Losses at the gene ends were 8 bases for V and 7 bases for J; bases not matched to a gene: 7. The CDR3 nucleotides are TGTGCCAGCTCTACAGGGGAAAGGACCCAGTACTTC. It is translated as CASSTGERTQYF.

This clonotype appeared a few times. The CDR3 sequence is CSTLLGPNTEAFF. In DNA, the CDR3 is TGCAGTACACTCCTGGGGCCGAACACTGAAGCTTTCTTT. The chain combines TRBV20-1 with TRBJ1-1, with D perhaps TRBD1 (5 bases). V was cut by 8 bases and J by 1 base, with 14 bases left in between. The CDR3 extends over 13 amino acids. Germline assignment: CDR1 DFQATT and CDR2 SNEGSKA (reference sequence).

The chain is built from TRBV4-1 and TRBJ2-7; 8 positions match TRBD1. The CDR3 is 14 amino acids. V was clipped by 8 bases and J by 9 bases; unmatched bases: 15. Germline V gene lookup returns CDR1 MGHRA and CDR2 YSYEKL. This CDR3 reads CASGIKGQGARQYF. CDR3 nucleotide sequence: TGCGCCAGCGGAATTAAGGGCCAGGGGGCGAGGCAGTACTTC.

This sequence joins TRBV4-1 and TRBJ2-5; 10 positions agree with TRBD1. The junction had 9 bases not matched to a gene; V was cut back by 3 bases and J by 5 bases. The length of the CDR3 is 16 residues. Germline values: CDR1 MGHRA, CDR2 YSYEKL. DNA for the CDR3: TGCGCCAGCAGCCAGTCGGACAGGGGGTTCGGGGAGACCCAGTACTTC. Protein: CASSQSDRGFGETQYF.

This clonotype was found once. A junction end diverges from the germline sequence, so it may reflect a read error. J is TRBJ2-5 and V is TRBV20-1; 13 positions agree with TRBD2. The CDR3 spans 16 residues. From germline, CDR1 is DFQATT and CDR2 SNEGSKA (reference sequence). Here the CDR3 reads CCARVPGLAGTETQYF. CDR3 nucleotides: TGCTGTGCTAGAGTCCCGGGACTAGCGGGGACAGAGACCCAGTACTTC.